This entry describes one T cell receptor beta chain. The data derive from a study of blood T cell repertoires in COVID-19. Study summary: The study drew acute and convalescent COVID-19 samples from the United States, Italy and Spain.

Participants reported their clinical history, and cohort assignment relied on those reports. The study recruited exposed participants who had met a COVID-19 case within 2 weeks before entry. Original analysis: Estimated nucleated cell counts came from reference gene primer amplification. Clones were read by immunoSEQ multiplex PCR, and TCRdb kept only the in-frame ones, dropping some. Clone size and the V and J calls come from that table; the DNA yielded D and trimming. The sample yields 200,000 to 250,000 clones, roughly 89% seen once. The germline V and J ends were trimmed by 1 base and 9 bases, with 13 bases remaining between them. CDR3 length: 14 amino acids. Germline V gene data show CDR1 as LNHDA and CDR2 as SQIVND (reference sequence).

Sequencing was done on a sample of PBMCs or T cells enriched from blood (not recorded which). The sequence came from a man younger than 40 who had been exposed to COVID-19. The gene calls are TRBV19 and TRBJ1-5; unclear D gene. The CDR3, as DNA: TGTGCCAGTAGTATAGCGGGTGCCCTTGGGCCCCAGCATTTT. Amino acid sequence: CASSIAGALGPQHF.